This TCR beta chain was documented in a study of human T cells and chemical hapten exposure. The J segment lost 9 bases and the V segment lost 6 bases, leaving 5 bases of the junction unmatched. The germline CDR1 and CDR2 sequences are SQVTM and ANQGSEA. The CDR3 consists of 11 residues. Documented time point: patch test 1, 2 weeks after DPC sensitization. Treatment noted: therapeutic diphenylcyclopropenone sensitization with weekly scalp DPC. Individual cDNA molecules in this library carried unique molecular identifiers. Each CDR3 protein gets one entry after TCRdb re-called the RACE reads with MiXCR. Among under 150,000 distinct CDR3 sequences listed, 12% were seen once.

The origin of this receptor is a woman aged 45-65 years with alopecia areata. Some clones in this sample may be carry-over from other donors' samples. The J gene is TRBJ1-1, the V gene TRBV29-1; 9 bases fit TRBD1. The sample was whole blood, taken in connection with sensitization to the hapten diphenylcyclopropenone (DPC). The CDR3 DNA reads TGCAGCGTCGCGGGGACAGGGAAAGCTTTCTTT. Encoded protein: CSVAGTGKAFF.